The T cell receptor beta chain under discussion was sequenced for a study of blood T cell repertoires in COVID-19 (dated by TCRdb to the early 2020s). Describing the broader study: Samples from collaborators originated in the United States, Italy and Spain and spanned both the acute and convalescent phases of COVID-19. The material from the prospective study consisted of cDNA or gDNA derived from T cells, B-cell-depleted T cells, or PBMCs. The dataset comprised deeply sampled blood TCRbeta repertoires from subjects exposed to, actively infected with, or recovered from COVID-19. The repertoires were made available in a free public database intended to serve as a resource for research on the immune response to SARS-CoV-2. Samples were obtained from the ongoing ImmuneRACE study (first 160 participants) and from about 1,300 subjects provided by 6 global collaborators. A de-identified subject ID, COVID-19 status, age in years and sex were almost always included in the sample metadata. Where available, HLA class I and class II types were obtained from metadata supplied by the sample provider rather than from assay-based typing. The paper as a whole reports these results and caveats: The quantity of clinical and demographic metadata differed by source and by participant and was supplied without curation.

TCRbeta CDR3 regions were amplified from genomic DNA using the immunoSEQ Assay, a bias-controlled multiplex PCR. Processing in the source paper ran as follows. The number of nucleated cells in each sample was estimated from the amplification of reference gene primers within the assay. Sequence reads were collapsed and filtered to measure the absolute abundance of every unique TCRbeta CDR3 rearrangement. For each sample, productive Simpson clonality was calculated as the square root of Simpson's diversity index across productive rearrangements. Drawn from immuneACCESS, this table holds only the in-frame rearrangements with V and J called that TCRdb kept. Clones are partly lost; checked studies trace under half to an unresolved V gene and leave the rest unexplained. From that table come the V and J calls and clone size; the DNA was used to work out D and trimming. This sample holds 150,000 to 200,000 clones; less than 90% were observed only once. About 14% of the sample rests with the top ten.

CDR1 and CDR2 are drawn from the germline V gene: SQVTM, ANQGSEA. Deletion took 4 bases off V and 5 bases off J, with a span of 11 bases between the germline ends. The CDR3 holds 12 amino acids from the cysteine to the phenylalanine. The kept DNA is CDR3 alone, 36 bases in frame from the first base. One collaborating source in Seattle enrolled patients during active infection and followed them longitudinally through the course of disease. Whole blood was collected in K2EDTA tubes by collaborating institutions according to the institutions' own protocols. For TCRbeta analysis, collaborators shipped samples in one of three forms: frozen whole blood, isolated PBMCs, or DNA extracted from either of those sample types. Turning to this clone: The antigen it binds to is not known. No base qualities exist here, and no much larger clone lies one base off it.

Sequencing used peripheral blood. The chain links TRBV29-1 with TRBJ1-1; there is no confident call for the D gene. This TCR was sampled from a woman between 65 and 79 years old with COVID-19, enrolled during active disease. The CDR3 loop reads CSVGSRGTEAFF. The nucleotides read TGCAGCGTTGGTAGCCGAGGGACTGAAGCTTTCTTT. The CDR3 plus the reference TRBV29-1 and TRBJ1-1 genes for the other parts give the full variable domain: SAVISQKPSRDICQRGTSLTIQCQVDSQVTMMFWYRQQPGQSLTLIATANQGSEATYESGFVIDKFPISRPNLTFSTLTVSNMSPEDSSIYLCSVGSRGTEAFFGQGTRLTVV.